A single sample is the source of the 20 T cell receptor beta chains below, sequenced in a study of T-cell memory formation after mild COVID-19. TCRdb fed the 5' RACE reads into MiXCR, producing one record per CDR3 protein. The data show 300,000 to 350,000 distinct CDR3 sequences, with roughly 13% seen just once and over 20% held by the top ten. Material: PBMCs or a T cell subset sorted from them (not recorded which). These receptors all come from a man aged 18-30 years who had mild COVID-19 (a few samples of this study predate the infection). Cell type and time point are not known.

J is TRBJ2-1 and V is TRBV7-8, with a possible D match to TRBD2 (5 bases). The CDR3 length is 18 residues. V was clipped by 1 base and J by 0 bases, with 16 bases between them. The germline CDR1 and CDR2 sequences are SGHVS and FQNEAQ. In nucleotides, the CDR3 is TGTGCCAGCAGCTTAGTGCCCGGGCCAACTAGCTCCTACAATGAGCAGTTCTTC. It yields the protein CASSLVPGPTSSYNEQFF.

The sample holds a few counts of this clonotype. The chain employs TRBV6-5 and TRBJ1-1, with D possibly matching TRBD1 (5 bases). CDR1 and CDR2 (germline): MNHEY, SVGAGI. V was pared by 6 bases and J by 11 bases, with 22 bases between. The CDR3 runs 14 residues. CDR3 sequence reads: CASRGTEGHAGAFF. The CDR3 DNA sequence: TGTGCCAGCAGAGGGACGGAGGGCCACGCCGGTGCTTTCTTT.

The chain employs TRBV6-5 and TRBJ2-1; 7 bases fit TRBD2. Losses at the gene ends were 2 bases for V and 7 bases for J; bases not matched to a gene: 5. Germline V lookup: CDR1 MNHEY, CDR2 SVGAGI. The CDR3 spans 14 residues. CDR3 protein: CASSYGGAGNEQFF. The CDR3 DNA follows: TGTGCCAGCAGTTACGGGGGAGCGGGGAATGAGCAGTTCTTC.

This chain links TRBV9 with TRBJ2-7; TRBD1 matches 7 bases. Germline V gene lookup returns CDR1 SGDLS and CDR2 YYNGEE. After removal of 3 bases from V and 4 bases from J, the junction contained 10 bases not matched to a gene. CDR3 size: 15 residues. The CDR3 DNA is TGTGCCAGCAGCGCCGAGGGACAGCCGGAATACGAGCAGTACTTC. Amino acid sequence: CASSAEGQPEYEQYF.

This clonotype was seen a few times. This rearrangement joins TRBV9 to TRBJ2-1; perhaps D is TRBD1 or TRBD2 (5 bases each). Germline V lookup: CDR1 SGDLS, CDR2 YYNGEE. Deletions cut 2 bases from V and 4 bases from J, with 10 bases between. The CDR3 is 14 amino acids. In DNA, the CDR3 is TGTGCCAGCAGCGTTGGGACGGGGTACAATGAGCAGTTCTTC. Its protein is CASSVGTGYNEQFF.

This clonotype occurred a few times. The rearrangement joins TRBV27 to TRBJ2-1, with 16 bases matching TRBD2. CDR3 length equals 18 residues. The junction had 12 bases not matched to a gene; V was cut back by 5 bases and J by 8 bases. The germline V gene has CDR1 MNHEY and CDR2 SMNVEV (reference sequence). CDR3 loop: CASSQGLAGGPRIDEQFF. The CDR3 coding sequence is TGTGCCAGCAGTCAGGGACTAGCGGGGGGGCCACGGATCGATGAGCAGTTCTTC.

This clonotype was counted a few times. The chain has TRBV10-3 and TRBJ2-5, with a weak D call TRBD1 (6 bases). Germline V gene lookup returns CDR1 ENHRY and CDR2 SYGVKD. V was trimmed by 6 bases and J by 2 bases, leaving 7 bases between them. This CDR3 is built from 12 residues. CDR3 region: CAIRDSQETQYF. The CDR3, as DNA: TGTGCCATCAGGGACAGTCAAGAGACCCAGTACTTC.

This clonotype was recorded at least ten times. The J gene is TRBJ1-1, the V gene TRBV28, with TRBD1 identical over 7 bases. V dropped 5 bases and J dropped 4; count of bases not matched to a gene: 10. This CDR3 spans 15 amino acids. Germline assignment: CDR1 MDHEN and CDR2 SYDVKM. CDR3 amino acids: CASSPGTAGGTEAFF. In nucleotides, the CDR3 is TGTGCCAGCAGTCCGGGGACAGCCGGGGGCACTGAAGCTTTCTTT.

This clonotype was seen ten or more times. This sequence joins TRBV29-1 and TRBJ2-7; 8 positions match TRBD1. This CDR3 has 13 amino acids. Germline CDR1 is SQVTM and CDR2 is ANQGSEA. The V gene end was trimmed by 1 base and the J gene end by 2 bases; junction bases not matched to a gene: 1. This CDR3 reads CSVEGTGTYEQYF. The CDR3 DNA follows: TGCAGCGTTGAAGGGACAGGGACCTACGAGCAGTACTTC.

This clonotype was seen only a few times. V usage is TRBV10-3 and J usage is TRBJ2-7; 8 nucleotides match TRBD2. V lost 8 bases and J lost 1; bases outside the gene matches: 10. CDR1 and CDR2 from the germline V gene are ENHRY and SYGVKD. The CDR3 loop spans 15 amino acids. Written as DNA, the CDR3 is TGTGCCATCGGGGGACGGACTAGCCCATCCTACGAGCAGTACTTC. Translated, it gives CAIGGRTSPSYEQYF.

The chain links TRBV10-2 to TRBJ2-5; the D call may be TRBD1 or TRBD2 (6 bases each). Trimming took 7 bases from V and 4 from J, leaving 16 bases between them. The CDR3 has 14 amino acids. CDR1 and CDR2 (germline): WSHSY, SAAADI. CDR3: CASNAPGAGETQYF. In DNA, the CDR3 is TGCGCCAGCAATGCCCCGGGGGCTGGAGAGACCCAGTACTTC.

The chain has TRBV28 and TRBJ2-7, with D perhaps TRBD1 (5 bases). V lost 6 bases to trimming and J lost 2 bases, with 17 bases between them. The germline V gene has CDR1 MDHEN and CDR2 SYDVKM. This CDR3 region has 15 residues. In DNA form, the CDR3 reads TGTGCCAGCAGGGAGAATAGGGGCCGGGCCTACGAGCAGTACTTC. Its translation: CASRENRGRAYEQYF.

The chain uses TRBV4-3 and TRBJ2-4; possible D gene TRBD2, 6 bases. Germline CDR1 LGHNA, CDR2 YSLEER. Trimming took 4 bases from V and 1 from J, leaving 17 bases between them. The CDR3 loop spans 17 amino acids. The CDR3 loop is CASSLWTGGMAKNIQYF. DNA of the CDR3: TGCGCCAGCAGCCTCTGGACGGGCGGGATGGCCAAAAACATTCAGTACTTC.

CDR3 bases: TGCGCCAGCAGCCATGACACCGACAATGAGCAGTTCTTC. Residues: CASSHDTDNEQFF. The chain combines TRBV4-3 with TRBJ2-1; the D is unclear. CDR1 LGHNA and CDR2 YSLEER come from the germline V gene. V was cut by 3 bases and J by 5 bases, with 8 bases left in between. The CDR3 consists of 13 residues.

The sample holds a few counts of this clonotype. V is TRBV4-1 and J is TRBJ1-1; a possible D gene is TRBD1 (5 bases). Trimming cost V 1 base and J 0 bases, with 12 bases left between them. Germline values: CDR1 MGHRA, CDR2 YSYEKL. The CDR3 loop spans 16 amino acids. CDR3 amino acids: CASSQVPGQMNTEAFF. The CDR3 region has the DNA TGCGCCAGCAGCCAAGTTCCAGGGCAGATGAACACTGAAGCTTTCTTT.

This clonotype was recorded a few times. This chain connects TRBV20-1 to TRBJ1-2, with D possibly matching TRBD1 (6 bases). The V end was cut by 0 bases, the J end by 6 bases, with 20 bases between. The CDR3 spans 16 residues. The germline CDR1 and CDR2 sequences are DFQATT and SNEGSKA (reference sequence). The CDR3 DNA reads TGCAGTGCTAGAGATTTGGGGAATACAGGGCGCCATGGCTACACCTTC. This codes for CSARDLGNTGRHGYTF.

The gene calls are TRBV5-1 and TRBJ2-2, with 11 nucleotides matching TRBD2. Germline V gives CDR1 SGHRS, CDR2 YFSETQ. CDR3 length equals 18 residues. Trimming took 1 base from V and 3 from J; bases not matched to a gene: 8. The CDR3 nucleotides read TGCGCCAGCAGCTTGCTAGCGGGGGGAACGGCAGACACCGGGGAGCTGTTTTTT. Its protein is CASSLLAGGTADTGELFF.

The CDR3 reads CASSLEIGGLDAGYTF. CDR3 bases: TGTGCCAGCAGCTTAGAAATTGGGGGGCTCGATGCTGGCTACACCTTC. The chain uses TRBV7-9 and TRBJ1-2; TRBD1 might be the D (6 bases). The CDR3 has 16 residues. CDR1 SEHNR and CDR2 FQNEAQ come from the germline V gene (reference sequence). The V gene lost 1 base and the J gene lost 7 bases, with 19 bases spanning the gap. Based on the CDR3 plus reference TRBV7-9 and TRBJ1-2, the full variable domain is DTGVSQNPRHKITKRGQNVTFRCDPISEHNRLYWYRQTLGQGPEFLTYFQNEAQLEKSRLLSDRFSAERPKGSFSTLEIQRTEQGDSAMYLCASSLEIGGLDAGYTFGSGTRLTVV.

The chain carries TRBV4-3 and TRBJ1-4, with D perhaps matching TRBD1 (6 bases). The CDR3 covers 18 residues. Germline lookup yields CDR1 LGHNA and CDR2 YSLEER. The germline V and J ends were trimmed by 5 bases and 7 bases, with 26 bases remaining between them. CDR3 loop: CASSETQGFLQSREKLFF. The CDR3, as DNA: TGCGCCAGCAGCGAAACACAGGGCTTTTTGCAAAGCCGTGAAAAACTGTTTTTT.

The sample holds a few counts of this clonotype. The CDR3 region is CASSEGATRGYEQFF. The DNA of the CDR3 is TGTGCCAGCAGTGAGGGGGCCACTAGAGGCTATGAGCAGTTCTTC. The chain joins TRBV6-4 to TRBJ2-1; tentative D call: TRBD1 (6 bases). In germline, CDR1 is MRHNA, CDR2 SNTAGT. There are 15 residues in the CDR3. V dropped 3 bases and J dropped 8 bases, with 17 bases sitting between them.